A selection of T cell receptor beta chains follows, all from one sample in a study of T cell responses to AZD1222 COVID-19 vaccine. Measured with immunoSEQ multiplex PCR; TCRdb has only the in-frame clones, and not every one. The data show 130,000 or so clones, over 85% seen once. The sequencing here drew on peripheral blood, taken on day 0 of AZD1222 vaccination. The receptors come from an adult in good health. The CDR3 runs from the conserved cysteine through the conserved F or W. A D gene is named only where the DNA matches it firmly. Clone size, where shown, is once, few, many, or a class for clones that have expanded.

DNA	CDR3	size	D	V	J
TGTGCCAGCAGCCGGACCGGGGGGAGCTCCTACAATGAGCAGTTCTTC	CASSRTGGSSYNEQFF	-	TRBD2	TRBV4-2	TRBJ2-1
TGTGCCAGCAGATCTACCGACAGGGACATTAACTATGGCTACACCTTC	CASRSTDRDINYGYTF	once	TRBD1	TRBV5-4	TRBJ1-2
TGTGCCAGCAGCCTGGGTGAGACAGGGGGCGAATTAAGTGAGCAGTTCTTC	CASSLGETGGELSEQFF	-	TRBD1	TRBV4-2	TRBJ2-1
TGTGCCAGCAGCCCCGGACTAGCGGGAGTCAGTACCGGGGAGCTGTTTTTT	CASSPGLAGVSTGELFF	-	TRBD2	TRBV7-9	TRBJ2-2
TGTGCCAGCAGCCCCACGGCGGGGGTAGTTAACGAGCAGTACTTC	CASSPTAGVVNEQYF	-	TRBD2	TRBV11-3	TRBJ2-7
TGTGCCAGCAGTTTGGAGCTGGGACATTTCGACGAGCAGTACTTC	CASSLELGHFDEQYF	-	-	TRBV2	TRBJ2-7
TGTGCCAGCAGCCGGGTTCCCGACAGTAGAAACACTGAAGCTTTCTTT	CASSRVPDSRNTEAFF	-	-	TRBV5-6	TRBJ1-1
TGTGCCAGCAGTGAGGGCTCGGAAGATGAGCAGTTCTTC	CASSEGSEDEQFF	-	-	TRBV28	TRBJ2-1
TGCGCCAGCAGCTTGTGGAGCCGCTCTGGGGCCAACGTCCTGACTTTC	CASSLWSRSGANVLTF	-	-	TRBV5-1	TRBJ2-6
TGTGCCAGCAGCCAGCGACAGGATAGCACAGATACGCAGTATTTT	CASSQRQDSTDTQYF	-	-	TRBV5-6	TRBJ2-3
TGTGCCAGCAGTTTCCACGACAGGGGGCATGCTGAAGCTTTCTTT	CASSFHDRGHAEAFF	-	TRBD1	TRBV28	TRBJ1-1
TGTGCCATCAGGGGGCGGGAGGGCACAGATACGCAGTATTTT	CAIRGREGTDTQYF	-	TRBD2	TRBV10-3	TRBJ2-3
TGTGCCAGCAGCTTAGAAGGCCGTCCGAACACTGAAGCTTTCTTT	CASSLEGRPNTEAFF	-	-	TRBV13	TRBJ1-1
TGTGCCAGTAGCCAGGGAGGGGCTGGGGCCAACGTCCTGACTTTC	CASSQGGAGANVLTF	-	TRBD2	TRBV19	TRBJ2-6
TGTGCCAGCAGCTTAGGAGGACAGGGATATGGCTACACCTTC	CASSLGGQGYGYTF	-	TRBD1	TRBV7-2	TRBJ1-2